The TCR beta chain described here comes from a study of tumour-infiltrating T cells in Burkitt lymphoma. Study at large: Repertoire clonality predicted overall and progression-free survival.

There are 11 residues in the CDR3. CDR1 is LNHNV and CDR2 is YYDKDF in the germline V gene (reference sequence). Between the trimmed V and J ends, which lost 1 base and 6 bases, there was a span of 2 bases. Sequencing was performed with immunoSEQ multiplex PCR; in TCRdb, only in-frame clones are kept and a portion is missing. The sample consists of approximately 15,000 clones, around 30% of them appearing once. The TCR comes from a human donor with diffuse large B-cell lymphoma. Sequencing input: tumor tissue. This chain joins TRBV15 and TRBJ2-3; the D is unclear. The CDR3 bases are TGTGCCACCAGCAGAGGTGATACGCAGTATTTT. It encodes CATSRGDTQYF.